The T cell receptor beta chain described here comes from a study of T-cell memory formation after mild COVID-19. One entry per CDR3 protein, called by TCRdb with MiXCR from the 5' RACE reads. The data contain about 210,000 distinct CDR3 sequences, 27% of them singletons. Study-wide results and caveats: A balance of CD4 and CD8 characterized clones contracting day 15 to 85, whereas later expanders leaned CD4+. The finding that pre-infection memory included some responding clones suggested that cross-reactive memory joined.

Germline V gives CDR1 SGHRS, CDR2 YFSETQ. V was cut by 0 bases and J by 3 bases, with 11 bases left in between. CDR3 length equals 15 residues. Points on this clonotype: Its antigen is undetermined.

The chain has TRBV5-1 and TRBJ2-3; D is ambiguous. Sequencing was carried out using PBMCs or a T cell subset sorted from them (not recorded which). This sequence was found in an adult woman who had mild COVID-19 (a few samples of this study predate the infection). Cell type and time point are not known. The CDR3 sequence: CASSLAGYGTDTQYF. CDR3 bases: TGCGCCAGCAGCTTGGCCGGATATGGGACAGATACGCAGTATTTT.